These T cell receptor beta chains were read from a single sample in a study of T cells in Graves' hyperthyroidism and ophthalmopathy. A single record per CDR3 protein comes from TCRdb applying MiXCR to the multiplex PCR reads. The sample yields some 560,000 distinct CDR3 sequences, approximately 15% seen once. The sequencing input was blood. These receptor sequences come from a woman younger than 45 with Graves' hyperthyroidism. Both conserved end residues are part of each CDR3.

v_call: TRBV3-1
j_call: TRBJ2-1
cdr3_aa: CASSQGYGYNEQFF

v_call: TRBV3-1
j_call: TRBJ2-7
cdr3_aa: CASSQGAEQYF

v_call: TRBV30
j_call: TRBJ1-4
cdr3_aa: CAWSNGATNEKLFF

v_call: TRBV4-2
j_call: TRBJ1-1
cdr3_aa: CASSQDQGRKTEAFF

v_call: TRBV11-2
j_call: TRBJ1-5
cdr3_aa: CASSLDLNQPQHF

v_call: TRBV29-1
j_call: TRBJ1-1
cdr3_aa: CSVSQATEAFF

v_call: TRBV3-1
j_call: TRBJ1-4
cdr3_aa: CASRPRDRANEKLFF

v_call: TRBV20-1
j_call: TRBJ2-7
cdr3_aa: CSARIRDRGATSYEQYF

v_call: TRBV7-8
j_call: TRBJ1-1
cdr3_aa: CASSLGWTGGNTEAFF

v_call: TRBV2
j_call: TRBJ2-1
cdr3_aa: CASSFQTGHNEQFF

v_call: TRBV6-1
j_call: TRBJ2-7
cdr3_aa: CASRPGLRSYEQYF

v_call: TRBV20-1
j_call: TRBJ2-7
cdr3_aa: CSASGRAPYEQYF

v_call: TRBV11-2
j_call: TRBJ2-3
cdr3_aa: CASSKLRGGPPTDTQYF

v_call: TRBV20-1
j_call: TRBJ2-7
cdr3_aa: CSARAAVTTSGYEQYF

v_call: TRBV29-1
j_call: TRBJ2-5
cdr3_aa: CSERRGGETQYF

v_call: TRBV19
j_call: TRBJ1-1
cdr3_aa: CASSNSPSTGFAEAFF

v_call: TRBV6-4
j_call: TRBJ1-5
cdr3_aa: CASSKSRYGNQPQHF

v_call: TRBV6-1
j_call: TRBJ2-7
cdr3_aa: CASSELAVTSYEQYF

v_call: TRBV3-1
j_call: TRBJ2-2
cdr3_aa: CASSQVVSSGRAITGELFF

v_call: TRBV6-1
j_call: TRBJ1-3
cdr3_aa: CASSPDSTGLSGNTIYF

v_call: TRBV7-8
j_call: TRBJ2-3
cdr3_aa: CASSHSPGGADTQYF

v_call: TRBV18
j_call: TRBJ2-7
cdr3_aa: CASSPRDRGYEQYF

v_call: TRBV18
j_call: TRBJ1-1
cdr3_aa: CASSPGQGGTDTEAFF

v_call: TRBV7-9
j_call: TRBJ2-1
cdr3_aa: CASSWTSGSEQFF

v_call: TRBV10-3
j_call: TRBJ2-7
cdr3_aa: CAISEMGLEQYF

v_call: TRBV7-2
j_call: TRBJ2-1
cdr3_aa: CASSGTGLAGSNEQFF

v_call: TRBV6-1
j_call: TRBJ2-7
cdr3_aa: CASSAIWAQGEQYF

v_call: TRBV7-6
j_call: TRBJ2-2
cdr3_aa: CASSAGRNTGELFF

v_call: TRBV2
j_call: TRBJ2-5
cdr3_aa: CASSETTTGTQYF

v_call: TRBV29-1
j_call: TRBJ2-4
cdr3_aa: CSVGKGGKNIQYF

v_call: TRBV25-1
j_call: TRBJ2-1
cdr3_aa: CASSEFRASSDNEQFF

v_call: TRBV10-1
j_call: TRBJ2-1
cdr3_aa: CASSESGWGPNEQFF

v_call: TRBV11-1
j_call: TRBJ1-2
cdr3_aa: CASSLAEGADGYTF

v_call: TRBV20-1
j_call: TRBJ2-2
cdr3_aa: CSATRTSGTARELFF

v_call: TRBV27
j_call: TRBJ1-2
cdr3_aa: CASSLQGRDGYTF

v_call: TRBV18
j_call: TRBJ2-3
cdr3_aa: CASSPGGGNRDTQYF

v_call: TRBV7-7
j_call: TRBJ2-3
cdr3_aa: CASSLGVYPEGGDTQYF

v_call: TRBV4-1
j_call: TRBJ2-7
cdr3_aa: CASSLSRQGTYEQYF

v_call: TRBV6-1
j_call: TRBJ2-1
cdr3_aa: CASSERGSGRAYNEQFF

v_call: TRBV15
j_call: TRBJ2-1
cdr3_aa: CATSRGSGTANEQFF

v_call: TRBV9
j_call: TRBJ1-4
cdr3_aa: CASSSTGAEKLFF

v_call: TRBV12-3/TRBV12-4
j_call: TRBJ2-5
cdr3_aa: CASSPDGGGTQYF

v_call: TRBV19
j_call: TRBJ2-1
cdr3_aa: CASSSRLAAHPDNEQFF

v_call: TRBV30
j_call: TRBJ2-2
cdr3_aa: CAWNPDRGHTGELFF

v_call: TRBV7-9
j_call: TRBJ1-1
cdr3_aa: CASGTALGPAFF

v_call: TRBV11-2
j_call: TRBJ2-5
cdr3_aa: CASSLELETQYF

v_call: TRBV14
j_call: TRBJ1-2
cdr3_aa: CASSPVEHYGYTF

v_call: TRBV20-1
j_call: TRBJ1-3
cdr3_aa: CSASAGHKAIYF